The entry below describes one T cell receptor (beta chain). The data originate from a study of shared T cell receptors in the human thymus. The V end lost 8 bases, the J end lost 1 base, and 14 bases lay between the germline ends. The length of the CDR3 is 13 residues. The V gene's germline CDR1 is GTSNPN and CDR2 SVGIG (reference sequence). The data were produced by immunoSEQ multiplex PCR, yet TCRdb's version contains in-frame clones alone and is incomplete. The sample has hundreds of thousands of clones; 70% to 90% are singletons. These data also featured in a second study, about human thymus T cells. Per that study: The study used thymus tissue resected during corrective heart surgery. Unrelated individuals reportedly shared highly overlapping thymic TCR repertoires.

Source material: thymocytes. The rearrangement uses TRBV30 and TRBJ1-1; perhaps TRBD1 as D (5 bases). This sequence was found in a boy under two years old with a congenital heart defect. In DNA, the CDR3 is TGTGCCCCGAAACGACAGCAGAACACTGAAGCTTTCTTT. Protein sequence: CAPKRQQNTEAFF.